The rows below give T cell receptor beta chains drawn from one sample of a study of blood T cells in healthy people across ages. In TCRdb, the 5' RACE reads were re-called with MiXCR into one record per CDR3 protein. The sample lists around 850,000 distinct CDR3 sequences; under 40% were seen once. The material sequenced was blood. The receptors stem from a man younger than 35 in good health. Both conserved end residues are part of each CDR3. The D gene is left open where the match is weak. Only some rows state a clone size, as once, few, many or a class for expanded clones.

TRBV25-1,TRBJ2-3,-,-,CASSSEGTAISTDTQYF
TRBV6-2/TRBV6-3,TRBJ2-1,TRBD2,few,CASTSRGRGGPFDEQFF
TRBV7-2,TRBJ1-2,TRBD1,-,CASSIGQAAYGYTF
TRBV2,TRBJ1-2,-,once,CASQGPYGYTF
TRBV2,TRBJ2-3,TRBD2,few,CASSGLAGTDTQYF
TRBV6-5,TRBJ2-5,TRBD2,few,CASSYSGGSQETQYF
TRBV10-3,TRBJ1-1,-,-,CAISPERADNTEAFF
TRBV7-2,TRBJ1-2,TRBD1,many,CASSSQGPPNYGYTF
TRBV20-1,TRBJ1-5,TRBD1,-,CSAGGDRAISNQPQHF
TRBV7-9,TRBJ2-7,TRBD1,few,CASSLVGQGRHEQYF
TRBV12-3/TRBV12-4,TRBJ2-3,TRBD1,-,CASSPQGLTQYF
TRBV5-1,TRBJ1-1,-,-,CASSLVVAENTEAFF
TRBV4-2,TRBJ1-6,-,many,CASSPGGSPLHF
TRBV12-3/TRBV12-4,TRBJ2-1,-,-,CANSWTGDVFF
TRBV4-1,TRBJ2-6,-,many,CAAKKEGTSSGANVLTF
TRBV20-1,TRBJ2-1,-,many,CSARTGGLHEQFF
TRBV6-2/TRBV6-3,TRBJ1-2,-,few,CASTGTIYYGYTF
TRBV6-1,TRBJ2-5,-,-,CASSEEAETQYF
TRBV12-3/TRBV12-4,TRBJ1-6,-,many,CASSFSGYNSPLHF
TRBV18,TRBJ1-1,TRBD1,-,CASSPEWDRMNTEAFF
TRBV6-2/TRBV6-3,TRBJ2-4,-,-,CASRHRSGSLLYF
TRBV6-1,TRBJ2-4,TRBD2,few,CASSDLAGGLNEQYF
TRBV20-1,TRBJ2-1,TRBD2,few,CSAREVAGGGGNEQFF
TRBV6-1,TRBJ1-5,-,-,CASSEQMQPQHF
TRBV7-2,TRBJ1-5,TRBD1,few,CASSLEGTGGQPQHF
TRBV5-1,TRBJ2-1,-,few,CASSPEGSSYNEQFF
TRBV3-1,TRBJ1-2,TRBD1,few,CASSQAGGGHYGYTF
TRBV5-1,TRBJ2-3,-,-,CASSGGTVTDTQYF
TRBV7-2,TRBJ1-1,-,-,CASSSITGSNTEAFF
TRBV15,TRBJ2-3,-,-,CATGLRQDTQYF
TRBV30,-,TRBD1,-,CAWKARDRIYNEQYF
TRBV28,TRBJ1-2,-,many,CASSLSQVGWDNYGYTF
TRBV9,TRBJ1-2,TRBD1,-,CASSPGTGGTNYGYTF
TRBV14,TRBJ2-7,TRBD2,few,CASSRGLAGDDEQYF
TRBV7-3,TRBJ1-2,-,-,CASSLTGPPEHDGYTF
TRBV6-1,TRBJ1-5,TRBD1,-,CASSDGGTGGVQPQHF
TRBV7-8,TRBJ1-2,-,-,CASSPSLTGIYGYTF
TRBV7-8,TRBJ2-6,TRBD2,few,CASSPRFGGNSGANVLTF
TRBV6-6,TRBJ2-7,-,few,CASSYSIQVSLEQYF
TRBV7-3,TRBJ2-3,-,few,CASSLTSSLTDTQYF
TRBV10-3,TRBJ1-2,-,many,CAIRPEGVVNGYTF